Below are 20 T cell receptor beta chains sequenced from a single sample in a study of OX40 agonist ivuxolimab in advanced cancers. Data came from immunoSEQ multiplex PCR; TCRdb stores just in-frame clones and leaves some out. The sample yields 55,000 to 70,000 clones, 80% to 90% seen once. The sequencing used CD4+ or CD8+ T cells sorted from blood, collected in a trial of the OX40 agonist ivuxolimab. These receptors came from an adult with an advanced solid tumor such as melanoma, head and neck, liver or kidney cancer.

The chain uses TRBV6-1 and TRBJ2-5; D ambiguous. There are 13 residues in the CDR3. Trimming took off 4 bases at V and 5 bases at J, with 11 bases between the two ends. Germline values: CDR1 MNHNS, CDR2 SASEGT. The CDR3 bases are TGTGCCAGCAGTGGCACCTCGCAGGAGACCCAGTACTTC. As protein: CASSGTSQETQYF.

The CDR3 sequence: CASSEPGAQDTQYF. The CDR3 nucleotides are TGCGCCAGCAGTGAACCAGGGGCGCAGGACACGCAGTATTTT. This sequence joins TRBV10-1 and TRBJ2-3, with D perhaps TRBD1 (6 bases). V lost 3 bases to trimming and J lost 9 bases, with 16 bases between them. Per germline, CDR1 WNHNN and CDR2 SYGVQD (reference sequence). The CDR3 consists of 14 residues.

The chain uses TRBV5-1 and TRBJ1-2; weak D call: TRBD1 (6 bases). Trimming removed 2 bases from V and 7 bases from J, with 18 bases in between. The V gene's germline CDR1 is SGHRS and CDR2 YFSETQ. CDR3 length: 15 amino acids. Here the CDR3 reads CASSFGGQGLGGYTF. In DNA form, the CDR3 reads TGCGCCAGCAGCTTTGGGGGGCAGGGTCTTGGTGGCTACACCTTC.

This chain joins TRBV14 and TRBJ2-1, with TRBD1 identical over 9 bases. Trimming took 4 bases from V and 6 from J; bases not matched to a gene: 7. Germline assignment: CDR1 SGHDN and CDR2 FVKESK. The CDR3 is 15 residues long. CDR3 sequence: CASSPFGQGFNEQFF. CDR3 in DNA: TGTGCCAGCAGCCCCTTCGGACAGGGGTTCAATGAGCAGTTCTTC. The full variable domain, its missing parts supplied by reference TRBV14 and TRBJ2-1, is EAGVTQFPSHSVIEKGQTVTLRCDPISGHDNLYWYRRVMGKEIKFLLHFVKESKQDESGMPNNRFLAERTGGTYSTLKVQPAELEDSGVYFCASSPFGQGFNEQFFGPGTRLTVL.

The chain is built from TRBV28 and TRBJ2-6; no definite D call. The germline V gene has CDR1 MDHEN and CDR2 SYDVKM. The CDR3 is made up of 16 amino acids. V lost 4 bases, J lost 2 bases, and 12 bases lay in between. CDR3 amino acids: CASSSPTATGANVLTF. In DNA, the CDR3 is TGTGCCAGCAGTTCACCCACAGCCACTGGGGCCAACGTCCTGACTTTC.

The gene calls are TRBV5-6 and TRBJ2-1; D is ambiguous. There are 15 residues in the CDR3. The V gene lost 4 bases and the J gene lost 4 bases, with 15 bases spanning the gap. In germline, CDR1 is SGHDT, CDR2 YYEEEE. The CDR3 is CASSANSVTYNEQFF. The CDR3 DNA sequence: TGTGCCAGCAGCGCGAACAGCGTAACATACAATGAGCAGTTCTTC.

This chain joins TRBV5-1 and TRBJ2-1; 7 bases agree with TRBD2. CDR3 size: 14 residues. In germline, CDR1 is SGHRS, CDR2 YFSETQ. V dropped 4 bases and J dropped 6; count of bases not matched to a gene: 7. CDR3 sequence reads: CASSGGSPSNEQFF. The CDR3 DNA reads TGCGCCAGCAGCGGCGGGAGTCCCTCCAATGAGCAGTTCTTC.

The J gene is TRBJ2-3, the V gene TRBV5-1; 11 bases line up with TRBD2. CDR1 and CDR2 (germline): SGHRS, YFSETQ. The CDR3 is 16 residues long. V lost 4 bases, J lost 2 bases, and 6 bases stayed unmatched. The CDR3 region is CASSVGLAASTDTQYF. The CDR3 coding sequence is TGCGCCAGCAGCGTGGGACTAGCGGCATCCACAGATACGCAGTATTTT.

This chain links TRBV27 with TRBJ2-7; the match to TRBD1 covers 7 bases. The J segment lost 4 bases and the V segment lost 5 bases, leaving 14 bases of the junction unmatched. Germline CDR1 is MNHEY and CDR2 is SMNVEV (reference sequence). This CDR3 spans 16 amino acids. This CDR3 is CASSQENRGIRYEQYF. The CDR3 coding sequence is TGTGCCAGCAGTCAGGAGAACAGGGGTATTAGATACGAGCAGTACTTC.

The rearrangement joins TRBV4-2 to TRBJ2-5; 12 bases are a match to TRBD2. This CDR3 has 19 amino acids. V was clipped by 4 bases and J by 0 bases; unmatched bases: 12. Germline V CDR1 and CDR2: LGHNA, YNFKEQ. This chain's CDR3 is CASSRVLAGGLGNQETQYF. CDR3 in DNA: TGTGCCAGCAGCCGCGTACTAGCGGGGGGTCTGGGCAACCAAGAGACCCAGTACTTC.

V is TRBV5-1 and J is TRBJ2-5; TRBD1 matches 9 bases. The J call may not be correct, given that the DNA end is closer to TRBJ2-7. The CDR3 contains 13 residues. CDR1 is SGHRS and CDR2 is YFSETQ in the germline V gene. The CDR3 DNA reads TGCGCCAGCAGCTTGGGACAGGGGGACGAGCAGTACTTC. Protein sequence: CASSLGQGDEQYF.

The chain combines TRBV2 with TRBJ1-5; D is ambiguous. The CDR3 totals 12 residues. The ends were cut back, 5 bases at V and 7 bases at J, with 9 bases in the middle. The germline V gene has CDR1 SNHLY and CDR2 FYNNEI. CDR3 protein: CASSSTWQPQHF. The CDR3 coding sequence is TGTGCCAGCAGTTCCACTTGGCAGCCCCAGCATTTT. Based on the CDR3 plus reference TRBV2 and TRBJ1-5, the full variable domain is EPEVTQTPSHQVTQMGQEVILRCVPISNHLYFYWYRQILGQKVEFLVSFYNNEISEKSEIFDDQFSVERPDGSNFTLKIRSTKLEDSAMYFCASSSTWQPQHFGDGTRLSIL.

The rearrangement uses TRBV18 and TRBJ2-5; 11 positions match TRBD2. With 3 bases clipped from V and 4 bases from J, the junction kept 7 bases outside the gene matches. The CDR3 loop spans 16 amino acids. In germline, CDR1 is KGHSH, CDR2 LQKENI. The CDR3 coding sequence is TGTGCCAGCTCACCGTATACTAGCGGGAGCGGAGAGACCCAGTACTTC. Translating gives CASSPYTSGSGETQYF.

This chain joins TRBV6-1 and TRBJ2-3; D ambiguous. V dropped 0 bases and J dropped 5 bases, with 9 bases sitting between them. Germline CDR1 and CDR2: MNHNS and SASEGT. The CDR3 spans 14 residues. In DNA, the CDR3 is TGTGCCAGCAGTGAAGCTAGCAGAGGAGATACGCAGTATTTT. This sequence encodes CASSEASRGDTQYF.

V gene TRBV5-1 combines with J gene TRBJ2-2; D remains unclear. The germline gives CDR1 SGHRS, CDR2 YFSETQ. V was clipped by 6 bases and J by 1 base, with 7 bases between them. The CDR3 contains 13 residues. Here the CDR3 DNA reads TGCGCCAGCATGCTGGAGAACACCGGGGAGCTGTTTTTT. Protein sequence: CASMLENTGELFF. Combining the CDR3 with reference TRBV5-1 and TRBJ2-2 gives the whole variable domain KAGVTQTPRYLIKTRGQQVTLSCSPISGHRSVSWYQQTPGQGLQFLFEYFSETQRNKGNFPGRFSGRQFSNSRSEMNVSTLELGDSALYLCASMLENTGELFFGEGSRLTVL.

This chain connects TRBV5-1 to TRBJ2-7; TRBD1 is a possible D gene (5 bases). The CDR3 extends over 13 amino acids. The V end was cut by 5 bases, the J end by 2 bases, with 11 bases between. CDR1 SGHRS and CDR2 YFSETQ come from the germline V gene. CDR3 residues: CASSYDSPYEQYF. CDR3 nucleotide sequence: TGCGCCAGCAGTTACGACAGCCCCTACGAGCAGTACTTC.

The chain combines TRBV30 with TRBJ1-4, with 9 bases matching TRBD1. The CDR3 length is 16 residues. V gave up 3 bases and J gave up 2 bases; unmatched junction bases: 7. Germline CDR1 reads GTSNPN; CDR2 reads SVGIG (reference sequence). CDR3 coding DNA: TGTGCCTGGAGCGATAGGGACAGGGTTACTAATGAAAAACTGTTTTTT. As protein: CAWSDRDRVTNEKLFF.

The rearrangement links TRBV10-1 to TRBJ1-4; 11 bases map to TRBD1. The germline V gene has CDR1 WNHNN and CDR2 SYGVQD (reference sequence). The V segment lost 0 bases and the J segment 8 bases; nucleotides outside the gene matches: 5. This CDR3 region has 16 residues. Here the CDR3 reads CASSESPGQGGEKLFF. As DNA, the CDR3 is TGCGCCAGCAGTGAGTCGCCGGGACAGGGGGGAGAAAAACTGTTTTTT.

This rearrangement joins TRBV5-1 to TRBJ2-4, with D perhaps TRBD2 (6 bases). CDR3 length: 14 amino acids. Trimming left V 0 bases short and J 8 bases short, with 12 bases between. CDR1 and CDR2 (germline): SGHRS, YFSETQ. The CDR3 nucleotides read TGCGCCAGCAGCTTGGAAGGGTCGGGGGACATTCAGTACTTC. Protein: CASSLEGSGDIQYF.

V usage is TRBV28 and J usage is TRBJ2-2; no firm D call. The length of the CDR3 is 16 residues. CDR1 is MDHEN, CDR2 SYDVKM, per germline. V lost 5 bases to trimming and J lost 4 bases, with 17 bases between them. CDR3 amino acids: CASSPPPPLGTGELFF. The CDR3 DNA follows: TGTGCCAGCAGTCCACCTCCGCCATTGGGCACCGGGGAGCTGTTTTTT.